The rows below give T cell receptor beta chains drawn from one sample of a study of blood T cell repertoires in COVID-19. Assay: immunoSEQ multiplex PCR; the TCRdb copy retains only in-frame clones and omits some. The table shows approximately 250,000 clones, with about 87% occurring only once. Sequences were obtained from peripheral blood. Every receptor here comes from a woman between 65 and 79 years old with COVID-19, enrolled during active disease. CDR3s include the opening cysteine and the closing phenylalanine or tryptophan. A D gene is named only where the DNA matches it firmly. Expanded clones are given a class, and other clones once, few, many or no size at all.

size	D	V	length	J	CDR3	DNA
few	-	TRBV20-1	12	TRBJ2-5	CSASLGGETQYF	TGCAGTGCTAGTTTAGGGGGAGAGACCCAGTACTTC
-	TRBD2	TRBV7-2	15	TRBJ2-7	CASSLSLLAGDEQYF	TGTGCCAGCAGCTTATCCCTACTAGCGGGCGACGAGCAGTACTTC
-	-	TRBV30	13	TRBJ1-5	CAWTGGAYQPQHF	TGTGCCTGGACTGGAGGGGCATATCAGCCCCAGCATTTT
-	TRBD1	TRBV4-2	16	TRBJ2-3	CASSQRSGQGGDTQYF	TGTGCCAGCAGCCAAAGGTCGGGACAGGGGGGGGATACGCAGTATTTT
-	TRBD2	TRBV6-2/TRBV6-3	16	TRBJ2-3	CASSLGTSGSTDTQYF	TGTGCCAGCAGTCTCGGGACTAGCGGAAGCACAGATACGCAGTATTTT
-	TRBD1	TRBV28	18	TRBJ1-1	CASSSDRGRHRSNTEAFF	TGTGCCAGCAGTTCCGACAGGGGGCGGCACCGGTCGAACACTGAAGCTTTCTTT
-	TRBD2	TRBV4-1	17	TRBJ2-3	CASSQGRPSGRTDTQYF	TGCGCCAGCAGCCAAGGACGTCCTAGCGGGCGCACAGATACGCAGTATTTT
-	TRBD1	TRBV4-1	17	TRBJ1-6	CASSPRWTGSRGSPLHF	TGCGCCAGCAGCCCCCGATGGACAGGGAGCCGTGGTTCACCCCTCCACTTT
-	-	TRBV13	14	TRBJ1-4	CASSLVGQGEKLFF	TGTGCCAGCAGCTTAGTGGGACAAGGTGAAAAACTGTTTTTT
-	-	TRBV9	15	TRBJ2-7	CASSVGATRFDEQYF	TGTGCCAGCAGCGTAGGGGCAACCCGGTTCGACGAGCAGTACTTC
-	-	TRBV4-1	13	TRBJ1-1	CASSQEGGQPGPF	TGCGCCAGCAGCCAAGAGGGCGGGCAGCCAGGTCCGTTT
-	-	TRBV29-1	12	TRBJ2-3	CSESGSTDTQYF	TGCAGCGAGAGCGGTAGCACAGATACGCAGTATTTT
-	-	TRBV6-6	16	TRBJ1-5	CASSYSRSESNQPQHF	TGTGCCAGCAGTTACTCGAGGTCAGAAAGCAATCAGCCCCAGCATTTT
-	TRBD1	TRBV6-5	14	TRBJ2-7	CASRHRDSSYEQYF	TGTGCCAGCAGACACCGGGACAGCTCCTACGAGCAGTACTTC
-	TRBD1	TRBV2	14	TRBJ1-2	CASSVVRGLDGYTF	TGTGCCAGCAGTGTAGTCAGGGGGCTCGATGGCTACACCTTC
-	-	TRBV7-6	11	TRBJ1-6	CASSSNSPLHF	TGTGCCAGCAGCTCAAATTCACCCCTCCACTTT
-	-	TRBV11-2	16	TRBJ1-1	CASSLSSTAGRTEAFF	TGTGCCAGCAGCTTATCTTCTACGGCAGGGAGGACTGAAGCTTTCTTT
-	-	TRBV5-4	14	TRBJ2-6	CASRNRAGANVLTF	TGTGCCAGCAGGAACAGGGCTGGGGCCAACGTCCTGACTTTC
-	-	TRBV5-6	14	TRBJ2-3	CASSFGVGRDTQYF	TGTGCCAGCAGCTTTGGAGTTGGGAGAGATACGCAGTATTTT
-	TRBD2	TRBV6-6	15	TRBJ2-7	CASRSQREASYEQYF	TGTGCCAGCAGATCCCAGCGGGAGGCTTCCTACGAGCAGTACTTC
few	-	TRBV5-4	15	TRBJ1-4	CASSLLAAPNEKLFF	TGTGCCAGCAGCTTGTTGGCGGCCCCTAATGAAAAACTGTTTTTT
-	-	TRBV7-2	15	TRBJ1-6	CASSSNLGGNSPLHF	TGTGCCAGCAGCTCAAACCTCGGGGGTAATTCACCCCTCCACTTT
-	TRBD2	TRBV5-1	15	TRBJ2-1	CASSPLAGGYNEQFF	TGCGCCAGCAGCCCTCTAGCGGGAGGGTACAATGAGCAGTTCTTC
few	-	TRBV9	14	TRBJ1-5	CASSGQGFSQPQHF	TGTGCCAGCAGCGGGCAGGGTTTCAGCCAGCCCCAGCATTTT
-	-	TRBV9	15	TRBJ1-4	CASSVDAGYDVKLFF	TGTGCCAGCAGCGTAGACGCGGGCTACGATGTAAAACTGTTTTTT
-	-	TRBV7-2	15	TRBJ2-7	CASSHSLQAGYEQYF	TGTGCCAGCAGCCATAGCTTACAGGCCGGCTACGAGCAGTACTTC
-	-	TRBV6-6	15	TRBJ1-6	CASSYSWTNDSPLHF	TGTGCCAGCAGTTACTCTTGGACAAATGATTCACCCCTCCACTTT
-	-	TRBV5-4	15	TRBJ2-2	CASSFRVANTGELFF	TGTGCCAGCAGCTTCAGGGTCGCGAACACCGGGGAGCTGTTTTTT
-	TRBD1	TRBV5-5	15	TRBJ2-7	CASSNPGQGSYEQYF	TGTGCCAGCAGCAATCCGGGACAGGGAAGCTACGAGCAGTACTTC
-	-	TRBV10-1	15	TRBJ2-1	CASSESTRISNEQFF	TGCGCCAGCAGTGAGTCGACACGTATATCCAATGAGCAGTTCTTC
-	-	TRBV30	10	TRBJ1-1	CGLYETEAFF	TGTGGCCTCTACGAGACTGAAGCTTTCTTT
-	TRBD1	TRBV28	15	TRBJ1-1	CASSLPGQGLVEAFF	TGTGCCAGCAGTTTACCGGGACAGGGGCTCGTTGAAGCTTTCTTT
-	TRBD1	TRBV5-6	19	TRBJ1-5	CASSLRTGGKFLSNQPQHF	TGTGCCAGCAGCCTCCGGACAGGGGGCAAGTTTTTAAGCAATCAGCCCCAGCATTTT
-	TRBD1	TRBV3-1/TRBV3-2	19	TRBJ2-7	CASSHKDREVSQKFYEQYF	TGTGCCAGCAGCCACAAAGACAGGGAAGTTTCCCAAAAATTCTACGAGCAGTACTTC
-	-	TRBV27	16	TRBJ1-1	CASFRGVRGAGAEAFF	TGTGCCAGCTTTAGGGGTGTTCGGGGGGCCGGAGCTGAAGCTTTCTTT
-	TRBD1	TRBV2	15	TRBJ1-1	CASDRGRGIFTEAFF	TGTGCCAGCGACAGGGGGCGCGGAATTTTTACTGAAGCTTTCTTT
-	-	TRBV5-1	11	TRBJ2-7	CASSLAYEQYF	TGCGCCAGCAGCTTGGCGTACGAGCAGTACTTC
-	-	TRBV30	13	TRBJ2-5	CAWNRGMAETQYF	TGTGCCTGGAATCGGGGGATGGCAGAGACCCAGTACTTC
-	-	TRBV4-2	15	TRBJ1-4	CASSQDEGYNEKLFF	TGTGCCAGCAGCCAAGACGAGGGATATAATGAAAAACTGTTTTTT
-	-	TRBV6-5	15	TRBJ1-6	CASSLGRWGNSPLHF	TGTGCCAGCAGTTTGGGGCGCTGGGGTAATTCACCCCTCCACTTT
-	TRBD2	TRBV6-2/TRBV6-3	16	TRBJ2-1	CASSYATSGSYNEQFF	TGTGCCAGCAGTTACGCAACTAGCGGGAGTTACAATGAGCAGTTCTTC
once	TRBD1	TRBV27	14	TRBJ2-7	CASSLKGASYEQYF	TGTGCCAGCAGTTTAAAGGGGGCGTCATACGAGCAGTACTTC
-	TRBD1	TRBV19	16	TRBJ1-6	CASSTGQGLHNSPLHF	TGTGCCAGTAGTACCGGACAGGGCCTCCATAATTCACCCCTCCACTTT
-	-	TRBV11-2	12	TRBJ2-3	CASSIRGDTQYF	TGTGCCAGCAGCATTAGGGGTGATACGCAGTATTTT
-	TRBD1	TRBV12-3/TRBV12-4	13	TRBJ2-7	CASRRTGTGEQYF	TGTGCCAGCAGGCGGACAGGGACTGGAGAGCAGTACTTC
-	-	TRBV30	14	TRBJ1-2	CACYGNRGVPGYTF	TGTGCCTGCTACGGCAATAGGGGTGTACCTGGCTACACCTTC
-	TRBD1	TRBV20-1	15	TRBJ2-7	CSASWLAGQGHEQYF	TGCAGTGCTAGTTGGCTTGCGGGACAGGGACACGAGCAGTACTTC
-	-	TRBV29-1	11	TRBJ2-7	CSVGQDYEQYF	TGCAGCGTTGGCCAGGACTACGAGCAGTACTTC
-	TRBD1	TRBV11-2	15	TRBJ2-1	CASSLLGQGRNEQFF	TGTGCCAGCAGCTTATTGGGACAGGGAAGGAATGAGCAGTTCTTC
once	-	TRBV3-1/TRBV3-2	16	TRBJ1-4	CASSRTEDRRNEKLFF	TGTGCCAGCAGCCGCACAGAGGACAGACGGAATGAAAAACTGTTTTTT
-	-	TRBV4-3	15	TRBJ1-2	CASSQDNRPGVGYTF	TGCGCCAGCAGCCAAGATAATAGGCCAGGGGTGGGCTACACCTTC
-	TRBD2	TRBV4-1	20	TRBJ2-1	CASSQVPLREGSSSYNEQFF	TGCGCCAGCAGCCAGGTCCCTCTGCGGGAGGGCTCCAGCTCCTACAATGAGCAGTTCTTC
-	TRBD1	TRBV10-3	15	TRBJ1-6	CAISESGGLNSPLHF	TGTGCCATCAGTGAGTCAGGGGGCCTAAATTCACCCCTCCACTTT
-	TRBD1	TRBV7-8	15	TRBJ1-5	CASSLRTGAHQPQHF	TGTGCCAGCAGCTTAAGGACAGGGGCCCATCAGCCCCAGCATTTT
-	-	TRBV24-1	15	TRBJ2-7	CATSDPAAGSYEQYF	TGTGCCACCAGTGATCCCGCGGCTGGGTCCTACGAGCAGTACTTC
-	TRBD2	TRBV10-3	13	TRBJ2-3	CAITGGGTDTQYF	TGTGCCATCACGGGGGGGGGCACAGATACGCAGTATTTT
once	-	TRBV5-1	15	TRBJ1-3	CASSPWAFSGNTIYF	TGCGCCAGCAGCCCCTGGGCTTTCTCTGGAAACACCATATATTTT
-	TRBD2	TRBV4-3	17	TRBJ2-1	CASSSGTSGSFSNEQFF	TGCGCCAGCAGCTCTGGGACTAGCGGATCTTTTAGCAATGAGCAGTTCTTC